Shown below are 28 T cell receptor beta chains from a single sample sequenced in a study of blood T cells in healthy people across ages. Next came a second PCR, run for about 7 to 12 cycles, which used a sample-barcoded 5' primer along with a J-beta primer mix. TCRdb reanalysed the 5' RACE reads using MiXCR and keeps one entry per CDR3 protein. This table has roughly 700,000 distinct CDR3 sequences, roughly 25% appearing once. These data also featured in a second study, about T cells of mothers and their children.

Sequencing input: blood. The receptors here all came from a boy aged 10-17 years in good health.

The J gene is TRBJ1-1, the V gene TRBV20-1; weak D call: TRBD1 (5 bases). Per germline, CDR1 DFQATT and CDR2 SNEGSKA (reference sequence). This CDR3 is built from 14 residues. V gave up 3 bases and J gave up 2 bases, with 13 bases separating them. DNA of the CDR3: TGCAGTGCTAGCGTGTGGGGCAGTAACACTGAAGCTTTCTTT. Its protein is CSASVWGSNTEAFF.

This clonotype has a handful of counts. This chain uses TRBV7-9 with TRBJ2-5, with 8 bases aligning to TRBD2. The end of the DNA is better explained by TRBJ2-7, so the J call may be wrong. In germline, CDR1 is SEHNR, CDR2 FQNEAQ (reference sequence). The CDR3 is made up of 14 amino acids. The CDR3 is CASSQTSVGGEQYF. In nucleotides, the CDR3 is TGTGCCAGCAGCCAGACTAGCGTTGGTGGCGAGCAGTACTTC.

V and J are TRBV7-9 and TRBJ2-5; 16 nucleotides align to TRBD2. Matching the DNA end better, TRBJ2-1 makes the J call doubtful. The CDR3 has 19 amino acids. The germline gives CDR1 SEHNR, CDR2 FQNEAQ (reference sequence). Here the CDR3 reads CASSPPLQGLAGGLDEQFF. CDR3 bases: TGTGCCAGCAGCCCCCCTTTGCAGGGACTAGCGGGAGGGCTCGATGAGCAGTTCTTC.

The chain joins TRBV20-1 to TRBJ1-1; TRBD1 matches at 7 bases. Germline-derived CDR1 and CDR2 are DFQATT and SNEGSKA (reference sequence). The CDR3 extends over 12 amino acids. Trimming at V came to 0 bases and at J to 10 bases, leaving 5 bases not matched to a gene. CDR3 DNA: TGCAGTGCTAGAGAAGGGGGCCCCACAGCTTTCTTT. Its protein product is CSAREGGPTAFF.

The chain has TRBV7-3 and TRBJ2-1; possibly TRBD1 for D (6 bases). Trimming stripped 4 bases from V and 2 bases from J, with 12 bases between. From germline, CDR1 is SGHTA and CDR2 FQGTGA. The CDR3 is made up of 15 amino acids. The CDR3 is CASSSTTGTYNEQFF. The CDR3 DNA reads TGTGCCAGCAGCTCCACGACAGGTACCTACAATGAGCAGTTCTTC.

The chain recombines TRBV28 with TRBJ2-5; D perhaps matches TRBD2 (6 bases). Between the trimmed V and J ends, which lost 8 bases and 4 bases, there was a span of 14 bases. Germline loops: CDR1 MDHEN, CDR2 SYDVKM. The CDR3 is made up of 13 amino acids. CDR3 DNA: TGTGCCAGCGGCTCGCTGGGGGGAGAGACCCAGTACTTC. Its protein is CASGSLGGETQYF.

The CDR3 region is CSVVWTGEKLFF. The DNA of the CDR3 is TGCAGCGTTGTCTGGACAGGGGAAAAACTGTTTTTT. The V call is TRBV29-1, the J call TRBJ1-4; 8 nucleotides align to TRBD1. The CDR3 extends over 12 amino acids. Trimming removed 4 bases from V and 8 bases from J; junction bases left unmatched: 3. Germline V gene sequence: CDR1 SQVTM, CDR2 ANQGSEA.

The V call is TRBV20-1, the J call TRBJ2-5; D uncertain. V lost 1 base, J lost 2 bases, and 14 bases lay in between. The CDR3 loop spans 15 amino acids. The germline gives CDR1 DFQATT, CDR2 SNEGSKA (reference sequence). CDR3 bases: TGCAGTGCTAGAGTCCTCGCAGGACGGCAAGAGACCCAGTACTTC. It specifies CSARVLAGRQETQYF.

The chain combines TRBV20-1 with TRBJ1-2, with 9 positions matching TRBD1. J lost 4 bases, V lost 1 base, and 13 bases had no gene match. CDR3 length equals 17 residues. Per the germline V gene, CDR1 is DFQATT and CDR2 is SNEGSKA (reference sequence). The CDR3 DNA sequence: TGCAGTGCTAGAGGGAGTGGGACAGGGTCCTTCCGCTATGGCTACACCTTC. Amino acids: CSARGSGTGSFRYGYTF.

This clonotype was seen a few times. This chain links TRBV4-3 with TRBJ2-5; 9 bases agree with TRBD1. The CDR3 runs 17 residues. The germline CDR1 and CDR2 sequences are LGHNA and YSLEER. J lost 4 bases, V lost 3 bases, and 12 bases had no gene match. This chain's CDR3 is CASSHAPGQGRGETQYF. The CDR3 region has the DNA TGCGCCAGCAGCCATGCCCCGGGACAGGGAAGGGGAGAGACCCAGTACTTC.

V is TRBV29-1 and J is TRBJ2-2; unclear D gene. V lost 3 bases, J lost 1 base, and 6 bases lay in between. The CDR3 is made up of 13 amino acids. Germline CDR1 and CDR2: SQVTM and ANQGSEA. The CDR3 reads CSVDAKNTGELFF. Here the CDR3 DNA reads TGCAGCGTTGACGCGAAGAACACCGGGGAGCTGTTTTTT.

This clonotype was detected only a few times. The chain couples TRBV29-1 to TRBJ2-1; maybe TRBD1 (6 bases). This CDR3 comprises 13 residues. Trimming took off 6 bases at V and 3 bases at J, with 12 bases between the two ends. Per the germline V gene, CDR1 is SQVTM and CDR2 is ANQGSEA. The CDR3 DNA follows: TGCAGCGTGGGGCGGACAGACTACAATGAGCAGTTCTTC. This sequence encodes CSVGRTDYNEQFF.

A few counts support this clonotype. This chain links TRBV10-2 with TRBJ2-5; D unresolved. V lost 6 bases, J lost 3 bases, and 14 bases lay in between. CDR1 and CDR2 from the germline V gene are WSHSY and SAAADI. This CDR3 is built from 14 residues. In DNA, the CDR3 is TGCGCCAGCAGCCGTGGGAATAGAGAAGAGACCCAGTACTTC. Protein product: CASSRGNREETQYF.

CDR3 sequence reads: CASSPPGTRDEQYF. The CDR3 coding sequence is TGTGCCAGCTCACCACCGGGGACCCGGGACGAGCAGTACTTC. V and J are TRBV18 and TRBJ2-7, with D perhaps assigned TRBD1 or TRBD2 (5 bases each). This CDR3 has 14 residues. Germline values: CDR1 KGHSH, CDR2 LQKENI. V shed 0 bases and J shed 5 bases, with 11 bases lying between them. Complete variable domain (other parts from reference TRBV18 and TRBJ2-7): NAGVMQNPRHLVRRRGQEARLRCSPMKGHSHVYWYRQLPEEGLKFMVYLQKENIIDESGMPKERFSAEFPKEGPSILRIQQVVRGDSAAYFCASSPPGTRDEQYFGPGTRLTVT.

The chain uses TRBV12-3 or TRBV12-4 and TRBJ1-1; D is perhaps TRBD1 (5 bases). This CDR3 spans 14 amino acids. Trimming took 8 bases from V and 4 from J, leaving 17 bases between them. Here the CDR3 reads CASGTGGTGTEAFF. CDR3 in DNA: TGTGCCAGCGGTACGGGGGGAACAGGCACTGAAGCTTTCTTT.

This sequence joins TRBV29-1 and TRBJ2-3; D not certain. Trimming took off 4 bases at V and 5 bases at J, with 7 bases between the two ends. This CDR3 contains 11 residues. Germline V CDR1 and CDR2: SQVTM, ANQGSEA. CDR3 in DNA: TGCAGCGTTGGTCCGAGAGATACGCAGTATTTT. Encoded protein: CSVGPRDTQYF.

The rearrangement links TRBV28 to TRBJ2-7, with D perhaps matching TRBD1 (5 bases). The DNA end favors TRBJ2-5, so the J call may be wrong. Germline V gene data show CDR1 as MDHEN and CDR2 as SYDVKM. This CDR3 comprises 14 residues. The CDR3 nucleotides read TGTGCCAACGACCTTGAGGACAACAAAGAGACCCAGTACTTC. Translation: CANDLEDNKETQYF.

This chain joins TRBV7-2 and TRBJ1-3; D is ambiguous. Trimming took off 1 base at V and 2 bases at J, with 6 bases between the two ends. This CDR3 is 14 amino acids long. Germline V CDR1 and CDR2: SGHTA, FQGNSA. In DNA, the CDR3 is TGTGCCAGCAGCTTAGAACTAGCTGGAAACACCATATATTTT. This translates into CASSLELAGNTIYF.

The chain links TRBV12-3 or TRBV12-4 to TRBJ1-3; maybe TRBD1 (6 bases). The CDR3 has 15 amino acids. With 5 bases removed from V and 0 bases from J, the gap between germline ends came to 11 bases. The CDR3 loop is CASSPGDPSGNTIYF. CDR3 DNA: TGTGCCAGCAGTCCAGGGGACCCCTCTGGAAACACCATATATTTT.

The CDR3, as DNA: TGTGCCAGCAGTTCCGGGCCCAGCACAGATACGCAGTATTTT. Translating it yields CASSSGPSTDTQYF. The J gene is TRBJ2-3, the V gene TRBV6-5, with D unresolved. The CDR3 has 14 residues. The germline V gene has CDR1 MNHEY and CDR2 SVGAGI. V was pared by 4 bases and J by 0 bases, with 8 bases between.

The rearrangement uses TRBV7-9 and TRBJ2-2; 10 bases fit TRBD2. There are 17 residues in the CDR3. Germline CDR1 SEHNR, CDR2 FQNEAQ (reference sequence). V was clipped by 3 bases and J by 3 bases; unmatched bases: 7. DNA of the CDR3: TGTGCCAGCAGCTTCCTTACTAGCGGGGCACACACCGGGGAGCTGTTTTTT. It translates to CASSFLTSGAHTGELFF. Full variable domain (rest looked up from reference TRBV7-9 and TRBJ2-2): DTGVSQNPRHKITKRGQNVTFRCDPISEHNRLYWYRQTLGQGPEFLTYFQNEAQLEKSRLLSDRFSAERPKGSFSTLEIQRTEQGDSAMYLCASSFLTSGAHTGELFFGEGSRLTVL.

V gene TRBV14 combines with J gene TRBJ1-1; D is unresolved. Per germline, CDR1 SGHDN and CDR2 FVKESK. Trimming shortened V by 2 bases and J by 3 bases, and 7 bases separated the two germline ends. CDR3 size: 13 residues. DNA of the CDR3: TGTGCCAGCAGCCAAACAATTCACACTGAAGCTTTCTTT. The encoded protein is CASSQTIHTEAFF.

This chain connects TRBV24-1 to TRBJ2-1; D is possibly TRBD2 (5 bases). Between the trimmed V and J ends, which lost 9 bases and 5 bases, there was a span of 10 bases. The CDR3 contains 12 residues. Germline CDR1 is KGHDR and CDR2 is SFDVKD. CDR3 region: CATGSGHNEQFF. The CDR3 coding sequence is TGTGCCACCGGGAGTGGGCACAATGAGCAGTTCTTC.

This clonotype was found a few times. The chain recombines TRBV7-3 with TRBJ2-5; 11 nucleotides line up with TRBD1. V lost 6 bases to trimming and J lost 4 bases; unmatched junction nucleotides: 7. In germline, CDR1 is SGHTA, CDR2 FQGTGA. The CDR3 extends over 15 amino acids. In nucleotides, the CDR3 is TGTGCCAGCAGGGACAGGGGGCGCCTCGGAGAGACCCAGTACTTC. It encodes CASRDRGRLGETQYF.

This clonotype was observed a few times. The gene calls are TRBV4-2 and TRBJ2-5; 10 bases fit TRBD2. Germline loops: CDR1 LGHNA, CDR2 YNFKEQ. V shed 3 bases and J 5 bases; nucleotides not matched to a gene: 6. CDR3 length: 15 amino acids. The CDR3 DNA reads TGTGCCAGCAGCCAGGGACTAGCGAGTGTGGAGACCCAGTACTTC. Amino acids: CASSQGLASVETQYF.

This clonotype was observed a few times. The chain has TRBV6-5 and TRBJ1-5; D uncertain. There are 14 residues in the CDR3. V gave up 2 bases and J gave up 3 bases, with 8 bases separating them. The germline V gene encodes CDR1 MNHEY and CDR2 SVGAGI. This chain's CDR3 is CASSYRGSNQPQHF. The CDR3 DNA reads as TGTGCCAGCAGTTACCGGGGATCCAATCAGCCCCAGCATTTT.

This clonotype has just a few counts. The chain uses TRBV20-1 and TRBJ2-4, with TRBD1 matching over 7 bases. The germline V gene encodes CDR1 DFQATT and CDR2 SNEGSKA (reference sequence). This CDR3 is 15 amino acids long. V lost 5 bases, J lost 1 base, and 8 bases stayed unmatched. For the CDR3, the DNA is TGCAGTGCTTTCGACAGGGAAGGTGCCAAAAACATTCAGTACTTC. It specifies CSAFDREGAKNIQYF.

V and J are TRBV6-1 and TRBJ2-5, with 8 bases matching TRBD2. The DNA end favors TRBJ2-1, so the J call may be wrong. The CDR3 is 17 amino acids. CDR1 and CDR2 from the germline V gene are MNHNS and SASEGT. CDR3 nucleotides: TGTGCCAGCAGTGAATGGGGAGCGGGGGTCTTGGGGAATGAGCAGTTCTTC. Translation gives CASSEWGAGVLGNEQFF.